Presented here are 20 T cell receptor beta chains from one specimen sequenced in a study of cytomegalovirus exposure and HLA in healthy donors (dated by TCRdb to about 2017). The library was prepared using the immunoSEQ multiplex PCR assay. A mixture of 60 forward primers for TCR Vbeta segments and 13 reverse primers for TCR Jbeta segments was used in the multiplex PCR. The table was pulled from immuneACCESS by TCRdb, which kept in-frame rearrangements only. Such tables lose some clones; where checked, under half of the loss comes from unresolved V genes, and the rest has no known cause. The table for this sample lists some 140,000 clones; roughly two thirds of them were counted only once. 1% to 1.5% of the sample is taken by the ten largest. The sequenced sample was PBMCs. These receptors all stem from a woman in her thirties or forties in good health and CMV-seronegative.

The chain couples TRBV5-1 to TRBJ2-3; 9 positions match TRBD1. This CDR3 is 17 amino acids long. Unmatched junction bases numbered 10, after V lost 0 bases and J lost 5 bases. CDR1 is SGHRS, CDR2 YFSETQ, per germline. As DNA, the CDR3 is TGCGCCAGCAGCTTGGGGAGCCCGGGACAGGGCAAAGATACGCAGTATTTT. Protein sequence: CASSLGSPGQGKDTQYF.

The chain links TRBV5-5 to TRBJ1-4; the D is unclear. V was pared by 3 bases and J by 7 bases, with 16 bases between. The CDR3 covers 15 residues. Germline-derived CDR1 and CDR2 are SGHKS and YYEKEE (reference sequence). The CDR3 DNA reads TGTGCCAGCAGCTCCCGACCGAGCGGTACTGAAAAACTGTTTTTT. This codes for CASSSRPSGTEKLFF.

The table lists this clone with a few counts. This sequence joins TRBV2 and TRBJ1-5; possibly TRBD1 for D (6 bases). V was cut by 6 bases and J by 5 bases, with 17 bases left in between. The CDR3 totals 15 residues. The germline CDR1 and CDR2 sequences are SNHLY and FYNNEI. The CDR3 region is CASSSSDRWDQPQHF. The CDR3 DNA reads as TGTGCCAGCAGCTCCAGTGACAGGTGGGATCAGCCCCAGCATTTT.

This clone was seen more than once but under ten times. This rearrangement joins TRBV4-1 to TRBJ2-1, with TRBD2 matching 11 bases. Germline CDR1 MGHRA, CDR2 YSYEKL. The CDR3 spans 16 residues. With 2 bases clipped from V and 4 bases from J, the junction kept 4 bases outside the gene matches. In nucleotides, the CDR3 is TGCGCCAGCAGCCAACCGGGACTAGCGGTTTACAATGAGCAGTTCTTC. Translation: CASSQPGLAVYNEQFF.

The chain uses TRBV5-1 and TRBJ2-3, with TRBD2 matching over 9 bases. The CDR3 totals 16 residues. Germline V CDR1 and CDR2: SGHRS, YFSETQ. The V segment lost 0 bases and the J segment 6 bases; nucleotides outside the gene matches: 8. CDR3 in amino acids: CASSLGPGLAHDTQYF. The CDR3 coding sequence is TGCGCCAGCAGCTTGGGGCCGGGACTAGCTCACGATACGCAGTATTTT.

The rearrangement links TRBV9 to TRBJ2-3, with TRBD1 identical over 8 bases. Germline CDR1 and CDR2: SGDLS and YYNGEE. V shed 7 bases and J 4 bases; nucleotides not matched to a gene: 11. The CDR3 is 15 residues long. The CDR3: CASRRGTGSADTQYF. CDR3 nucleotides: TGTGCCAGCCGTCGTGGGACAGGTAGTGCAGATACGCAGTATTTT.

This chain links TRBV7-2 with TRBJ1-3, with a weak D call TRBD1 (5 bases). In germline, CDR1 is SGHTA, CDR2 FQGNSA. The CDR3 contains 15 residues. V dropped 4 bases and J dropped 5 bases, with 15 bases sitting between them. Here the CDR3 DNA reads TGTGCCAGCAGCTCACCGTACCAGGGAAGAAACACCATATATTTT. Translation: CASSSPYQGRNTIYF.

The chain joins TRBV9 to TRBJ2-7, with 8 bases fitting TRBD1. The CDR3 has 12 residues. V lost 4 bases to trimming and J lost 5 bases; unmatched junction nucleotides: 2. The V gene's germline CDR1 is SGDLS and CDR2 YYNGEE. The chain's CDR3 is CASSRTGNEQYF. CDR3 bases: TGTGCCAGCAGCCGGACAGGGAACGAGCAGTACTTC.

This clone turned up a few times. The chain links TRBV4-3 to TRBJ2-4, with TRBD2 matching over 8 bases. This CDR3 spans 17 amino acids. J lost 3 bases, V lost 1 base, and 8 bases had no gene match. Germline V gene data show CDR1 as LGHNA and CDR2 as YSLEER. The CDR3 sequence is CASSQGAAAGVKNIQYF. The CDR3 nucleotides read TGCGCCAGCAGCCAAGGTGCAGCAGCGGGGGTCAAAAACATTCAGTACTTC.

This rearrangement joins TRBV5-4 to TRBJ1-5; possibly TRBD1 for D (5 bases). V was clipped by 4 bases and J by 2 bases, with 13 bases between them. Looked up from germline, CDR1 is SGHNT and CDR2 is YYREEE (reference sequence). The length of the CDR3 is 15 residues. CDR3 coding DNA: TGTGCCAGCAGCAAACAGGAGAGTGGCAATCAGCCCCAGCATTTT. Protein sequence: CASSKQESGNQPQHF.

The chain has TRBV9 and TRBJ1-4, with 8 bases that match TRBD1. The CDR3 consists of 15 residues. The germline gives CDR1 SGDLS, CDR2 YYNGEE. V lost 4 bases to trimming and J lost 4 bases; unmatched junction nucleotides: 6. CDR3 region: CASSSRTGNNEKLFF. The DNA of the CDR3 is TGTGCCAGCAGCTCCCGGACAGGGAATAATGAAAAACTGTTTTTT.

The V call is TRBV6-6, the J call TRBJ1-2; D possibly corresponds to TRBD1 (5 bases). Trimming pared 5 bases from V and 4 bases from J, leaving 20 bases between. The CDR3 runs 16 residues. Germline lookup yields CDR1 MNHNY and CDR2 SVGAGI (reference sequence). Written as DNA, the CDR3 is TGTGCCAGCAGTCAACCTCGATTGACAGTCTTCTATGGCTACACCTTC. Its translation is CASSQPRLTVFYGYTF.

This sequence joins TRBV28 and TRBJ1-5; 9 nucleotides match TRBD1. J gave up 0 bases and V 4 bases, and 7 bases lay outside the gene matches. There are 17 residues in the CDR3. Germline loops: CDR1 MDHEN, CDR2 SYDVKM. In DNA, the CDR3 is TGTGCCAGCAGTTCGGGACAGGGCGCATATAGCAATCAGCCCCAGCATTTT. Protein: CASSSGQGAYSNQPQHF.

CDR3 nucleotide sequence: TGTGCCAGCAGTTCAATCGGACAGGGGAACACTGAAGCTTTCTTT. It yields the protein CASSSIGQGNTEAFF. V is TRBV27 and J is TRBJ1-1, with 8 bases aligning to TRBD1. This CDR3 comprises 15 residues. Germline V gene sequence: CDR1 MNHEY, CDR2 SMNVEV (reference sequence). The ends lost 4 bases at V and 1 base at J; junction bases unmatched: 5.

CDR3: CASSLSGGKETQYF. For the CDR3, the DNA is TGTGCCAGCAGCTTGAGCGGGGGGAAAGAGACCCAGTACTTC. V usage is TRBV5-4 and J usage is TRBJ2-5; TRBD2 matches 9 bases. The germline CDR1 and CDR2 sequences are SGHNT and YYREEE (reference sequence). J gave up 3 bases and V 1 base, and 1 base lay outside the gene matches. This CDR3 has 14 residues. The full variable domain, its missing parts supplied by reference TRBV5-4 and TRBJ2-5, is ETGVTQSPTHLIKTRGQQVTLRCSSQSGHNTVSWYQQALGQGPQFIFQYYREEENGRGNFPPRFSGLQFPNYSSELNVNALELDDSALYLCASSLSGGKETQYFGPGTRLLVL.

This clone has more than one count but fewer than ten. The CDR3 sequence: CASRPSGGSNYGYTF. For the CDR3, the DNA is TGTGCCAGCAGACCGTCAGGGGGCTCCAACTATGGCTACACCTTC. This chain joins TRBV6-1 and TRBJ1-2, with 8 bases identical to TRBD1. Germline assignment: CDR1 MNHNS and CDR2 SASEGT. Trimming removed 6 bases from V and 2 bases from J; junction bases left unmatched: 8. This CDR3 has 15 residues.

The V and J genes are TRBV14 and TRBJ1-1, with D hard to call. The CDR3 is made up of 17 amino acids. The germline CDR1 and CDR2 sequences are SGHDN and FVKESK. The V and J ends lost 0 bases and 3 bases respectively, with 17 bases between them. CDR3 nucleotides: TGTGCCAGCAGCCAAGATGAGATGAGGGTGGGGTACACTGAAGCTTTCTTT. It yields the protein CASSQDEMRVGYTEAFF.

The chain recombines TRBV6-5 with TRBJ1-6; TRBD1 is a possible D gene (6 bases). Trimming shortened V by 6 bases and J by 8 bases, and 17 bases separated the two germline ends. The germline V gene encodes CDR1 MNHEY and CDR2 SVGAGI. The CDR3 spans 15 residues. CDR3 DNA sequence: TGTGCCAGCAGCCTAGCCGGGACACAAGATTCACCCCTCCACTTT. Amino acids: CASSLAGTQDSPLHF.

The chain employs TRBV4-2 and TRBJ2-2, with 9 bases aligning to TRBD1. CDR3 length: 15 residues. Trimming removed 4 bases from V and 8 bases from J; junction bases left unmatched: 8. Germline CDR1 reads LGHNA; CDR2 reads YNFKEQ. CDR3 loop: CASSRRTGTGGELFF. CDR3 nucleotides: TGTGCCAGCAGCCGGAGGACCGGGACAGGGGGGGAGCTGTTTTTT.

The J gene is TRBJ1-6, the V gene TRBV9; the D gene is possibly TRBD1 (6 bases). The germline V and J ends were trimmed by 0 bases and 10 bases, with 11 bases remaining between them. The length of the CDR3 is 14 residues. CDR1 SGDLS and CDR2 YYNGEE come from the germline V gene. The CDR3 region is CASSVEGVGSPLHF. CDR3 coding DNA: TGTGCCAGCAGCGTAGAGGGGGTAGGGTCACCCCTCCACTTT.